Listed here are 32 T cell receptor beta chains from one sample, sequenced in a study of control samples from healthy donors and cancer patients. Repertoires were generated with immunoSEQ multiplex PCR, while TCRdb's copy carries only in-frame clones and drops some. The sample carries 100,000 to 150,000 clones, more than 70% recorded once. Sample: blood. These receptors all stem from a man in his fifties in good health.

This clone was recorded only once. The chain carries TRBV11-2 and TRBJ1-2, with D possibly being TRBD1 (5 bases). Germline CDR1 is SGHAT and CDR2 is FQNNGV. CDR3 length equals 16 residues. V lost 5 bases and J 4 bases, leaving 20 bases between the germline ends. CDR3 sequence reads: CASSGAGQGLFYGYTF. The CDR3, as DNA: TGTGCCAGCAGCGGGGCCGGACAAGGCCTATTCTATGGCTACACCTTC.

V is TRBV19 and J is TRBJ2-5; D is perhaps TRBD1 or TRBD2 (6 bases each). The CDR3 contains 16 residues. Germline values: CDR1 LNHDA, CDR2 SQIVND (reference sequence). V lost 1 base to trimming and J lost 5 bases, with 17 bases between them. CDR3: CASSIGAGEVVETQYF. The CDR3 DNA reads TGTGCCAGTAGTATAGGGGCAGGGGAGGTGGTGGAGACCCAGTACTTC.

The rearrangement uses TRBV5-8 and TRBJ2-7; D is unresolved. The CDR3 is 15 residues long. V dropped 0 bases and J dropped 2 bases, with 12 bases sitting between them. CDR1 and CDR2 (germline): SGHTS, YDEGEE. CDR3 coding DNA: TGTGCCAGCAGCTTGGTGGGTCGTAGAACCTACGAGCAGTACTTC. Amino acid sequence: CASSLVGRRTYEQYF.

This CDR3 reads CASSIGGQGYQPQHF. In nucleotides, the CDR3 is TGCGCCAGCAGCATTGGGGGACAGGGGTATCAGCCCCAGCATTTT. The chain employs TRBV5-1 and TRBJ1-5; 10 positions agree with TRBD1. CDR3 size: 15 residues. Germline V gene sequence: CDR1 SGHRS, CDR2 YFSETQ. V gave up 4 bases and J gave up 5 bases; unmatched junction bases: 6.

This clone was recorded a few times. This sequence joins TRBV27 and TRBJ1-6, with a possible D match to TRBD1 (6 bases). V was shortened by 2 bases and J by 7 bases, with 15 bases between the two germline ends. This CDR3 is 16 amino acids long. In germline, CDR1 is MNHEY, CDR2 SMNVEV (reference sequence). The CDR3 nucleotides read TGTGCCAGCAGTTTACGCCTGGACAGCAGGAATTCACCCCTCCACTTT. Translated: CASSLRLDSRNSPLHF.

Regarding this clone: Other DNA sequences in this specimen translate into the identical CDR3. The V call is TRBV30, the J call TRBJ1-1; the D gene is possibly TRBD1 (5 bases). Trimming removed 0 bases at V and 3 bases at J, with 8 bases between. This CDR3 has 13 residues. The V gene's germline CDR1 is GTSNPN and CDR2 SVGIG (reference sequence). Written as DNA, the CDR3 is TGTGCCTGGAGTGTCCAGGGCTACACTGAAGCTTTCTTT. This codes for CAWSVQGYTEAFF.

The chain uses TRBV14 and TRBJ2-3, with 7 bases that match TRBD2. J gave up 0 bases and V 5 bases, and 5 bases lay outside the gene matches. Germline CDR1 is SGHDN and CDR2 is FVKESK. CDR3 length: 15 amino acids. CDR3 loop: CASSGGGTSTDTQYF. Written as DNA, the CDR3 is TGTGCCAGCAGCGGGGGGGGAACCAGCACAGATACGCAGTATTTT.

This rearrangement joins TRBV27 to TRBJ2-7, with TRBD2 matching 10 bases. CDR1 and CDR2 (germline): MNHEY, SMNVEV (reference sequence). The CDR3 length is 15 residues. Trimming at V came to 4 bases and at J to 3 bases, leaving 6 bases not matched to a gene. The CDR3 protein is CASSYLTSGVYEQYF. DNA of the CDR3: TGTGCCAGCAGTTACCTAACTAGCGGGGTCTACGAGCAGTACTTC.

The CDR3 DNA reads as TGTGCCAGTAGTATCCCCAGGGGGCTCGGTGAAAAACTGTTTTTT. This encodes CASSIPRGLGEKLFF. The V and J genes are TRBV19 and TRBJ1-4; 8 bases line up with TRBD1. Germline CDR1 and CDR2: LNHDA and SQIVND (reference sequence). The CDR3 covers 15 residues. The ends lost 3 bases at V and 7 bases at J; junction bases unmatched: 7.

The V call is TRBV7-9, the J call TRBJ1-1; 7 positions match TRBD1. CDR1 SEHNR and CDR2 FQNEAQ come from the germline V gene (reference sequence). The CDR3 length is 15 residues. J gave up 2 bases and V 0 bases, and 3 bases lay outside the gene matches. This chain's CDR3 is CASSLAAGGNTEAFF. The DNA for the CDR3 is TGTGCCAGCAGCTTAGCAGCAGGGGGTAACACTGAAGCTTTCTTT.

V gene TRBV2 combines with J gene TRBJ1-4; the D gene is possibly TRBD1 (5 bases). The V gene's germline CDR1 is SNHLY and CDR2 FYNNEI. The CDR3 covers 15 residues. Trimming took 7 bases from V and 1 from J, leaving 13 bases between them. The CDR3 reads CASTGGDRTNEKLFF. In nucleotides, the CDR3 is TGTGCCAGCACGGGAGGAGACAGAACTAATGAAAAACTGTTTTTT. Looking up the rest from reference TRBV2 and TRBJ1-4 gives the full variable domain: EPEVTQTPSHQVTQMGQEVILRCVPISNHLYFYWYRQILGQKVEFLVSFYNNEISEKSEIFDDQFSVERPDGSNFTLKIRSTKLEDSAMYFCASTGGDRTNEKLFFGSGTQLSVL.

V is TRBV18 and J is TRBJ1-1; no reliable D call. V was shortened by 1 base and J by 4 bases, with 4 bases between the two germline ends. CDR3 size: 12 residues. CDR1 is KGHSH, CDR2 LQKENI, per germline. In DNA form, the CDR3 reads TGTGCCAGCTCACCACGAAGCACTGAAGCTTTCTTT. Protein product: CASSPRSTEAFF.

This chain joins TRBV4-1 and TRBJ2-5; TRBD2 aligns across 7 bases. The CDR3 runs to 15 residues. V gave up 8 bases and J gave up 0 bases; unmatched junction bases: 9. Germline V gene data show CDR1 as MGHRA and CDR2 as YSYEKL. The CDR3: CASSLRGTNQETQYF. CDR3 DNA sequence: TGCGCCAGCTCCTTACGCGGGACTAACCAAGAGACCCAGTACTTC.

The chain uses TRBV6-6 and TRBJ2-5, with D perhaps matching TRBD2 (7 bases). Trimming took off 6 bases at V and 5 bases at J, with 16 bases between the two ends. The CDR3 length is 14 residues. Germline V gives CDR1 MNHNY, CDR2 SVGAGI (reference sequence). The DNA of the CDR3 is TGTGCCAGCAGAAGGGGGGACGGGAGGGAGACCCAGTACTTC. Protein sequence: CASRRGDGRETQYF.

This chain connects TRBV7-2 to TRBJ2-7; 11 nucleotides agree with TRBD2. The CDR3 is 17 amino acids. Per the germline V gene, CDR1 is SGHTA and CDR2 is FQGNSA. The V and J ends lost 1 base and 4 bases, in that order; junction bases with no gene match: 9. The DNA of the CDR3 is TGTGCCAGCAGCTTAGAAGGTAGCGGGGGGGCAAGATACGAGCAGTACTTC. Its translation is CASSLEGSGGARYEQYF.

The chain carries TRBV3-1 (or the pseudogene TRBV3-2) and TRBJ1-3; D gene unclear. The germline V and J ends were trimmed by 0 bases and 0 bases, with 6 bases remaining between them. The CDR3 runs 15 residues. Germline V gene lookup returns CDR1 LGHDT and CDR2 YNNKEL (reference sequence). The CDR3 protein is CASSQERYSGNTIYF. The DNA for the CDR3 is TGTGCCAGCAGCCAAGAACGGTACTCTGGAAACACCATATATTTT.

This chain links TRBV3-1 (or the pseudogene TRBV3-2) with TRBJ2-1; no definite D call. Trimming took off 2 bases at V and 4 bases at J, with 3 bases between the two ends. Germline CDR1 reads LGHDT; CDR2 reads YNNKEL (reference sequence). The CDR3 contains 12 residues. The CDR3 spells CASSQRYNEQFF. The CDR3 nucleotides are TGTGCCAGCAGCCAACGATACAATGAGCAGTTCTTC.

The chain carries TRBV19 and TRBJ1-1, with D possibly TRBD1 on 5 matching bases. Looked up from germline, CDR1 is LNHDA and CDR2 is SQIVND (reference sequence). V was trimmed by 7 bases and J by 10 bases, leaving 16 bases between them. The CDR3 spans 12 residues. The CDR3 region has the DNA TGTGCCAGTAACGGGGGAAGTAATCGAGCTTTCTTT. As protein: CASNGGSNRAFF.

The rearrangement joins TRBV18 to TRBJ2-1; 8 bases are a match to TRBD1. J gave up 4 bases and V 5 bases, and 7 bases lay outside the gene matches. This CDR3 comprises 15 residues. CDR1 and CDR2 from the germline V gene are KGHSH and LQKENI. The chain's CDR3 is CASSVTGEAYNEQFF. The CDR3 nucleotides read TGTGCCAGCTCAGTGACAGGGGAGGCATACAATGAGCAGTTCTTC.

The gene calls are TRBV24-1 and TRBJ2-5; no clear D gene. Germline-derived CDR1 and CDR2 are KGHDR and SFDVKD. V was clipped by 5 bases and J by 2 bases, with 8 bases between them. The CDR3 sequence is 13 residues long. This CDR3 reads CATSGVGQETQYF. In nucleotides, the CDR3 is TGTGCCACCAGTGGCGTCGGTCAAGAGACCCAGTACTTC.

The chain carries TRBV6-5 and TRBJ2-5, with 9 nucleotides matching TRBD1. CDR3 size: 13 residues. The V gene end was trimmed by 11 bases and the J gene end by 4 bases; junction bases not matched to a gene: 8. CDR1 and CDR2 (germline): MNHEY, SVGAGI. CDR3 DNA: TGTGCCGGCGGACAGGGGCAGGGAGAGACCCAGTACTTC. This encodes CAGGQGQGETQYF.

The genes are TRBV19 and TRBJ2-1; 8 bases map to TRBD2. The CDR3 length is 16 residues. Germline trimming cut 1 base from V and 9 bases from J; bases unmatched to any gene: 11. CDR1 and CDR2 from the germline V gene are LNHDA and SQIVND (reference sequence). This CDR3 is CASSIGGLEVAGEQFF. In DNA form, the CDR3 reads TGTGCCAGTAGTATAGGGGGACTAGAGGTAGCTGGTGAGCAGTTCTTC.

This chain connects TRBV5-4 to TRBJ2-5; a weak D match, TRBD1 (5 bases). V was clipped by 4 bases and J by 4 bases, with 14 bases between them. The CDR3 is 14 residues long. Germline CDR1 is SGHNT and CDR2 is YYREEE (reference sequence). The CDR3 loop reads CASSLERGGETQYF. The CDR3 coding sequence is TGTGCCAGCAGCCTGGAAAGGGGTGGAGAGACCCAGTACTTC.

The V and J genes are TRBV3-1 (or the pseudogene TRBV3-2) and TRBJ1-1; D call uncertain. Germline CDR1 and CDR2: LGHDT and YNNKEL (reference sequence). The V end lost 3 bases, the J end lost 11 bases, and 16 bases lay between the germline ends. This CDR3 comprises 13 residues. For the CDR3, the DNA is TGTGCCAGCAGCCACTCTCAAACTGAACAGGCTTTCTTT. Translation: CASSHSQTEQAFF.

This clone appeared a few times. The V gene is TRBV12-3 or TRBV12-4, the J gene TRBJ1-6, with a tentative D call TRBD1 (5 bases). The CDR3 runs 13 residues. V lost 6 bases, J lost 7 bases, and 10 bases lay in between. CDR3 amino acids: CASRPTENSPLHF. CDR3 nucleotide sequence: TGTGCCAGCAGACCGACAGAAAATTCACCCCTCCACTTT.

The chain combines TRBV10-2 with TRBJ2-2; no clear D. The V end lost 6 bases, the J end lost 1 base, and 3 bases lay between the germline ends. Germline-derived CDR1 and CDR2 are WSHSY and SAAADI. This CDR3 has 12 residues. CDR3 coding DNA: TGCGCCAGCAGGGGGAACACCGGGGAGCTGTTTTTT. The encoded protein is CASRGNTGELFF.

The genes are TRBV5-1 and TRBJ1-1; 7 nucleotides align to TRBD1. The CDR3 sequence is 16 residues long. The trim removed 3 bases at V and 6 bases at J, leaving 14 bases unmatched. CDR1 and CDR2 (germline): SGHRS, YFSETQ. CDR3 sequence reads: CASSSRQGGGPPEAFF. In DNA form, the CDR3 reads TGCGCCAGCAGCTCCCGACAGGGCGGAGGCCCCCCTGAAGCTTTCTTT.

J is TRBJ1-2 and V is TRBV3-1 (or the pseudogene TRBV3-2); D might be TRBD1 (6 bases). The V end was cut by 9 bases, the J end by 4 bases, with 12 bases between. This CDR3 contains 12 residues. Germline CDR1 LGHDT, CDR2 YNNKEL (reference sequence). The CDR3 DNA sequence: TGTGCCAGTCAGGACAGACTCTATGGCTACACCTTC. Residues: CASQDRLYGYTF.

The V and J genes are TRBV30 and TRBJ1-5, with 9 bases aligning to TRBD1. V shed 7 bases and J 6 bases; nucleotides not matched to a gene: 4. Germline V gives CDR1 GTSNPN, CDR2 SVGIG (reference sequence). CDR3 length equals 12 residues. DNA of the CDR3: TGTGCCTCTGGGACAGGGAGTCAGCCCCAGCATTTT. Translation: CASGTGSQPQHF.

The chain is built from TRBV5-8 and TRBJ2-5, with 8 nucleotides matching TRBD1. This CDR3 has 13 residues. J gave up 4 bases and V 2 bases, and 1 base lay outside the gene matches. Germline CDR1 SGHTS, CDR2 YDEGEE. CDR3 bases: TGTGCCAGCAGCTTACAGGGGGTAGAGACCCAGTACTTC. The encoded protein is CASSLQGVETQYF.

The gene calls are TRBV11-2 and TRBJ1-1; TRBD1 matches at 7 bases. CDR3 size: 15 residues. Germline V gene sequence: CDR1 SGHAT, CDR2 FQNNGV. Losses at the gene ends were 0 bases for V and 5 bases for J; bases not matched to a gene: 6. In DNA, the CDR3 is TGTGCCAGCAGCTTAGAGGCAGGGGGTTGGACTGAAGCTTTCTTT. Protein sequence: CASSLEAGGWTEAFF. The variable domain in full, completed from reference TRBV11-2 and TRBJ1-1, reads EAGVAQSPRYKIIEKRQSVAFWCNPISGHATLYWYQQILGQGPKLLIQFQNNGVVDDSQLPKDRFSAERLKGVDSTLKIQPAKLEDSAVYLCASSLEAGGWTEAFFGQGTRLTVV.

This clone appeared once. V gene TRBV7-2 combines with J gene TRBJ2-1; D is ambiguous. This CDR3 contains 13 residues. Per the germline V gene, CDR1 is SGHTA and CDR2 is FQGNSA. V was cut by 0 bases and J by 8 bases, with 8 bases left in between. The CDR3 is CASSLASGYEQFF. As DNA, the CDR3 is TGTGCCAGCAGCTTAGCATCCGGCTATGAGCAGTTCTTC.